This TCR beta chain came from a study of CD8+ T cells in alopecia areata. Study-wide context: The drug, tofacitinib, lasted 6 to 18 months, followed by 6 months off drug. Study-wide findings and caveats: Tofacitinib significantly brought down scalp clonality and expanded CD8+ clones among top 100.

The sequencing template was cDNA reverse transcribed from extracted RNA. The data were produced by immunoSEQ multiplex PCR, yet TCRdb's version contains in-frame clones alone and is incomplete. The repertoire holds 130,000 or so clones, approximately 86% seen once, with approximately 13% in the top ten. Treatment of the sample: oral pan-JAK inhibitor, 5-10 mg twice daily. This CDR3 contains 14 residues. CDR1 is MDHEN and CDR2 is SYDVKM in the germline V gene. Trimming removed 8 bases from V and 2 bases from J; junction bases left unmatched: 8. As concerns this clone: The antigen remains unidentified.

This receptor was identified in a human donor with alopecia areata. This specimen consisted of CD8+ T cells sorted from blood, obtained at week 4, from a patient treated with tofacitinib. The rearrangement uses TRBV28 and TRBJ2-5, with TRBD1 identical over 7 bases. In DNA, the CDR3 is TGTGCCAGCCGAATAGGGGGCAGACAAGAGACCCAGTACTTC. The encoded protein is CASRIGGRQETQYF.